This TCR beta chain comes out of a study of T cell repertoires in cytomegalovirus infection. About the research overall: Signatures in public TCR beta sequences pointed to both CMV infection and matching HLA type.

TCRdb called the reads again in MiXCR, with one record for every CDR3 protein. The data show 750,000 to 950,000 distinct CDR3 sequences, about 28% seen once. This clonotype was counted a few times. Its antigen is still unknown. From germline, CDR1 is LNHNV and CDR2 YYDKDF (reference sequence). Trimming at V came to 2 bases and at J to 4 bases, leaving 13 bases not matched to a gene. The CDR3 covers 17 residues. The sequencing used cultured CD8+ T cells from PBMCs, collected from culture after CMV antigen stimulation. This TCR came from a human donor in good health (CMV status not recorded). Some clones in this sample may be carry-over from other donors' samples. V is TRBV15 and J is TRBJ2-7, with TRBD1 matching over 8 bases. CDR3 in DNA: TGTGCCACCAGCAGAAGTCCCAAAGGACAGGGACTGTACGAGCAGTACTTC. This gives the protein CATSRSPKGQGLYEQYF. Using reference TRBV15 and TRBJ2-7 for the parts outside the CDR3, the full variable domain is DAMVIQNPRYQVTQFGKPVTLSCSQTLNHNVMYWYQQKSSQAPKLLFHYYDKDFNNEADTPDNFQSRRPNTSFCFLDIRSPGLGDTAMYLCATSRSPKGQGLYEQYFGPGTRLTVT.